Included here is one T cell receptor beta chain sequence, with context. These data belong to a study of blood T cell repertoires in COVID-19. In the source study's methods: Reference gene primer amplification yielded estimated nucleated cell counts. The repertoire was sequenced with immunoSEQ multiplex PCR; TCRdb's copy has only in-frame clones and lacks some. That table gives V, J and clone size, and the DNA gave D and trimming. The sample has approximately 300,000 clones; about 86% are singletons. The receptor was isolated from a woman in her forties or fifties with acute or convalescent COVID-19. What was sequenced was peripheral blood.

CDR3 coding DNA: TGTGCCAGCGGCCCCGGTGACAGGAAGGGAGAGACCCAGTACTTC. It codes for CASGPGDRKGETQYF. V usage is TRBV25-1 and J usage is TRBJ2-5; D perhaps matches TRBD1 (6 bases). CDR1 and CDR2 (germline): MGHDK, SYGVNS. CDR3 size: 15 residues. V lost 8 bases and J 4 bases, leaving 20 bases between the germline ends.